One and the same sample provided the 17 T cell receptor beta chains below, sequenced in a study of B cell selection in AIRE deficiency. Sequencing used immunoSEQ multiplex PCR; TCRdb keeps in-frame clones, though not all of them. The sample has about 24,000 clones; 95% to 96% are singletons. CD4+CD127+ cells were sorted as the conventional CD4 T cells. The sequenced sample was CD4+CD127+ conventional T cells sorted from PBMCs. Receptors were obtained from a human donor in good health.

This clone was seen only once. The chain uses TRBV11-3 and TRBJ1-1; a weak D match, TRBD1 (5 bases). The CDR3 is 12 amino acids. The V end was cut by 1 base, the J end by 11 bases, with 11 bases between. Germline assignment: CDR1 SGHNT and CDR2 YENEEA. The CDR3 here is CASSLGEGAAFF. The CDR3 coding sequence is TGTGCCAGCAGCTTAGGTGAAGGGGCGGCTTTCTTT.

The rearrangement links TRBV11-3 to TRBJ2-3, with a weak D call TRBD1 (5 bases). The CDR3 spans 14 residues. V lost 2 bases and J lost 2, with 8 bases in between. CDR1 and CDR2 (germline): SGHNT, YENEEA. CDR3 DNA: TGTGCCAGCAGCTTACAGGGAAACACAGATACGCAGTATTTT. Protein: CASSLQGNTDTQYF.

The chain combines TRBV20-1 with TRBJ1-2; unclear D gene. The CDR3 is 11 amino acids. Trimming pared 6 bases from V and 8 bases from J, leaving 13 bases between. In germline, CDR1 is DFQATT, CDR2 SNEGSKA (reference sequence). DNA for the CDR3: TGCAGTGCCGTTTCCGGCTGGGGCTACACCTTC. This encodes CSAVSGWGYTF.

V usage is TRBV18 and J usage is TRBJ1-1; D uncertain. The CDR3 has 14 amino acids. Trimming cost V 5 bases and J 2 bases, with 12 bases left between them. Per germline, CDR1 KGHSH and CDR2 LQKENI. The CDR3 region has the DNA TGTGCCAGCTCAACTGGAACAGCAAACACTGAAGCTTTCTTT. Residues: CASSTGTANTEAFF.

The J gene is TRBJ2-7, the V gene TRBV6-5, with D possibly being TRBD2 (6 bases). The CDR3 spans 15 residues. In germline, CDR1 is MNHEY, CDR2 SVGAGI. V was shortened by 7 bases and J by 5 bases, with 21 bases between the two germline ends. The CDR3 here is CASTDPAGPPHEQYF. DNA of the CDR3: TGTGCCAGCACCGACCCCGCGGGACCACCCCACGAGCAGTACTTC.

The V and J genes are TRBV5-1 and TRBJ2-1, with TRBD1 matching over 7 bases. Germline V gene data show CDR1 as SGHRS and CDR2 as YFSETQ. The CDR3 is 15 residues long. With V trimmed by 3 bases and J by 5 bases, 8 bases remained unmatched. The CDR3 DNA reads TGCGCCAGCAGCTCCGAGGGGGCTCCCGACAATGAGCAGTTCTTC. This codes for CASSSEGAPDNEQFF.

The chain carries TRBV7-9 and TRBJ1-5, with 9 nucleotides matching TRBD1. The V segment lost 5 bases and the J segment 6 bases; nucleotides outside the gene matches: 8. This CDR3 region has 15 residues. Germline CDR1 and CDR2: SEHNR and FQNEAQ (reference sequence). CDR3: CASSQGQGERQPQHF. The CDR3, as DNA: TGTGCCAGCAGCCAGGGACAGGGTGAACGTCAGCCCCAGCATTTT.

This clone was picked up one time. The genes are TRBV6-5 and TRBJ2-2; tentative D call: TRBD2 (6 bases). Trimming removed 7 bases at V and 5 bases at J, with 14 bases between. The CDR3 covers 14 residues. The V gene's germline CDR1 is MNHEY and CDR2 SVGAGI. CDR3 loop: CASTQLASTGELFF. The DNA for the CDR3 is TGTGCCAGCACTCAACTAGCCTCTACCGGGGAGCTGTTTTTT.

The CDR3 DNA sequence: TGTGCCAGCAGCTTACGGTTTGGAGCTGAAGCTTTCTTT. It codes for CASSLRFGAEAFF. The gene calls are TRBV7-3 and TRBJ1-1; D gene ambiguous. Germline V gene lookup returns CDR1 SGHTA and CDR2 FQGTGA. This CDR3 contains 13 residues. The V and J ends lost 2 bases and 6 bases respectively, with 10 bases between them.

The J gene is TRBJ2-2, the V gene TRBV30; TRBD2 matches 8 bases. The CDR3 is made up of 16 amino acids. CDR1 and CDR2 from the germline V gene are GTSNPN and SVGIG (reference sequence). Germline trimming cut 1 base from V and 4 bases from J; bases unmatched to any gene: 8. The CDR3 here is CAWSGHRGGGTGELFF. CDR3 bases: TGTGCCTGGAGTGGACACCGGGGGGGCGGCACCGGGGAGCTGTTTTTT.

V usage is TRBV7-7 and J usage is TRBJ1-5, with D perhaps matching TRBD1 (6 bases). Germline V gene data show CDR1 as SSHAT and CDR2 as FNYEAQ (reference sequence). V lost 5 bases and J 2 bases, leaving 25 bases between the germline ends. This CDR3 has 19 residues. The CDR3 bases are TGTGCCAGCAGCGTACTAGGGGTGGTACTGGGGGCGGGCAATCAGCCCCAGCATTTT. Encoded protein: CASSVLGVVLGAGNQPQHF.

The V gene is TRBV11-1, the J gene TRBJ1-4; no reliable D call. CDR1 is SGHAT and CDR2 is FQDESV in the germline V gene (reference sequence). This CDR3 has 15 amino acids. V was cut by 1 base and J by 1 base, with 7 bases left in between. The DNA for the CDR3 is TGTGCCAGCAGCTTAGAGGAGGGAACTAATGAAAAACTGTTTTTT. Translating it yields CASSLEEGTNEKLFF.

The chain links TRBV7-3 to TRBJ1-5; D uncertain. Germline CDR1 reads SGHTA; CDR2 reads FQGTGA. The CDR3 is 13 amino acids. Trimming took 2 bases from V and 1 from J, leaving 3 bases between them. CDR3 region: CASSLSSNQPQHF. The CDR3 DNA follows: TGTGCCAGCAGCTTATCCAGCAATCAGCCCCAGCATTTT.

The CDR3 nucleotides read TGTGCCAGCAGACAACTAGACATCGCCTACGAGCAGTACTTC. Translating gives CASRQLDIAYEQYF. This chain uses TRBV2 with TRBJ2-7, with D perhaps TRBD2 (5 bases). With 6 bases removed from V and 2 bases from J, the gap between germline ends came to 14 bases. The CDR3 is 14 amino acids. From germline, CDR1 is SNHLY and CDR2 FYNNEI.

V and J are TRBV5-4 and TRBJ2-7; 8 bases fit TRBD1. Germline values: CDR1 SGHNT, CDR2 YYREEE (reference sequence). Trimming removed 3 bases from V and 3 bases from J; junction bases left unmatched: 11. The CDR3 runs 16 residues. CDR3: CASSSDPTGDLYEQYF. CDR3 DNA sequence: TGTGCCAGCAGCTCAGACCCGACAGGGGACCTCTACGAGCAGTACTTC.

The chain carries TRBV6-6 and TRBJ2-3; 9 nucleotides align to TRBD2. The germline V gene has CDR1 MNHNY and CDR2 SVGAGI (reference sequence). V shed 8 bases and J 2 bases; nucleotides not matched to a gene: 8. The CDR3 spans 15 residues. The CDR3 nucleotides are TGTGCCAGCGGCGACCGCGGGGGGGCCACAGATACGCAGTATTTT. Translating gives CASGDRGGATDTQYF.

The rearrangement joins TRBV6-5 to TRBJ1-6; 7 positions agree with TRBD1. This CDR3 has 15 residues. Trimming cost V 6 bases and J 7 bases; bases outside gene matches: 9. Germline-derived CDR1 and CDR2 are MNHEY and SVGAGI. As DNA, the CDR3 is TGTGCCAGCAGCCTTGCCGACAGGGCAAATTCACCCCTCCACTTT. Translated: CASSLADRANSPLHF.